Shown below are 30 T cell receptor beta chains from a single sample sequenced in a study of CD8 T cells in Susac syndrome. Reverse transcription of about 0.45 to 1 ug RNA was performed with random hexamers. TCRdb passed the immunoSEQ multiplex PCR reads through MiXCR, listing each CDR3 protein once. The table lists 55,000 to 80,000 distinct CDR3 sequences, just over 90% of them singletons. The specimen sequenced was CD4+ T cells from PBMCs. Source of these receptors: a human donor with Susac syndrome.

In its sample, this clonotype was seen once. This rearrangement joins TRBV11-2 to TRBJ2-7; 7 bases align to TRBD1. CDR1 and CDR2 from the germline V gene are SGHAT and FQNNGV. V lost 6 bases and J lost 6; bases outside the gene matches: 11. The length of the CDR3 is 14 residues. The CDR3 spells CASSKGTVPSEQYF. Written as DNA, the CDR3 is TGTGCCAGCAGTAAGGGGACAGTCCCCTCCGAGCAGTACTTC.

V and J are TRBV28 and TRBJ2-7; D is uncertain. Germline V gene data show CDR1 as MDHEN and CDR2 as SYDVKM. Trimming left V 7 bases short and J 6 bases short, with 10 bases between. This CDR3 has 11 amino acids. The CDR3, as DNA: TGTGCCAGCAATCAAAACTCCGAGCAGTACTTC. It codes for CASNQNSEQYF. Full variable domain (outside the CDR3, taken from reference TRBV28 and TRBJ2-7): DVKVTQSSRYLVKRTGEKVFLECVQDMDHENMFWYRQDPGLGLRLIYFSYDVKMKEKGDIPEGYSVSREKKERFSLILESASTNQTSMYLCASNQNSEQYFGPGTRLTVT.

The rearrangement joins TRBV7-2 to TRBJ2-5, with 9 bases matching TRBD1. After removal of 5 bases from V and 5 bases from J, the junction contained 9 bases not matched to a gene. The CDR3 consists of 15 residues. Germline V gene lookup returns CDR1 SGHTA and CDR2 FQGNSA. In DNA form, the CDR3 reads TGTGCCAGCAGCCCTGGGACAGGGTCGTCGGAGACCCAGTACTTC. It encodes CASSPGTGSSETQYF.

The V and J genes are TRBV30 and TRBJ1-5, with a possible D match to TRBD1 (6 bases). The germline CDR1 and CDR2 sequences are GTSNPN and SVGIG (reference sequence). The V and J ends lost 3 bases and 3 bases respectively, with 15 bases between them. The CDR3 totals 15 residues. The CDR3 region is CAWRRGGLYNQPQHF. The CDR3 coding sequence is TGTGCCTGGAGGCGAGGGGGATTGTACAATCAGCCCCAGCATTTT.

V and J are TRBV5-1 and TRBJ2-1, with TRBD2 identical over 15 bases. CDR3 length: 15 amino acids. Germline V gives CDR1 SGHRS, CDR2 YFSETQ. V shed 4 bases, J shed 7 bases, and the junction held 3 bases outside the gene matches. This CDR3 is CASSGLAGGQNEQFF. Here the CDR3 DNA reads TGCGCCAGCAGCGGACTAGCGGGGGGGCAGAATGAGCAGTTCTTC.

The chain carries TRBV6-2 or TRBV6-3 and TRBJ1-5; TRBD1 matches at 7 bases. V shed 10 bases, J shed 0 bases, and the junction held 9 bases outside the gene matches. This CDR3 has 15 residues. Germline lookup yields CDR1 MNHEY and CDR2 SVGEGT. CDR3 DNA: TGTGCCACCAGGGACAGAACATATAGCAATCAGCCCCAGCATTTT. Residues: CATRDRTYSNQPQHF.

This chain links TRBV20-1 with TRBJ2-1, with D perhaps matching TRBD2 (6 bases). This CDR3 spans 11 amino acids. Germline assignment: CDR1 DFQATT and CDR2 SNEGSKA (reference sequence). Trimming left V 5 bases short and J 7 bases short, with 9 bases between. Here the CDR3 DNA reads TGCAGTGCTTATAGCGGTAATGAGCAGTTCTTC. Residues: CSAYSGNEQFF.

This clonotype came up once. J is TRBJ2-3 and V is TRBV19; D is unresolved. V lost 5 bases and J lost 1, with 7 bases in between. The CDR3 length is 13 residues. Germline lookup yields CDR1 LNHDA and CDR2 SQIVND (reference sequence). The CDR3 nucleotides are TGTGCCAGTAGTGAACAGCGCACAGATACGCAGTATTTT. Amino acids: CASSEQRTDTQYF.

This clonotype is a singleton in its sample. The V gene is TRBV3-1, the J gene TRBJ2-3, with TRBD2 matching 13 bases. CDR3 length: 18 amino acids. V dropped 1 base and J dropped 4; count of bases not matched to a gene: 8. The germline CDR1 and CDR2 sequences are LGHDT and YNNKEL (reference sequence). Here the CDR3 DNA reads TGTGCCAGCAGCCAAGTAAGAACTAGCGGGGGGGCAGCAGATACGCAGTATTTT. It codes for CASSQVRTSGGAADTQYF.

The chain is built from TRBV7-8 and TRBJ1-5; TRBD1 is a possible D gene (5 bases). CDR3 size: 15 residues. With 4 bases removed from V and 4 bases from J, the gap between germline ends came to 14 bases. CDR1 SGHVS and CDR2 FQNEAQ come from the germline V gene. In DNA form, the CDR3 reads TGTGCCAGCAGCTCAGGGAGGGTGGGGAATCAGCCCCAGCATTTT. Its protein is CASSSGRVGNQPQHF.

Regarding this clonotype: At one boundary the junction diverges from the germline segment, which might be a read error. This chain connects TRBV14 to TRBJ2-7; 8 bases are a match to TRBD1. The length of the CDR3 is 17 residues. Germline CDR1 SGHDN, CDR2 FVKESK. The CDR3 here is CASSQDPRQGATYEQHF. DNA for the CDR3: TGTGCCAGCAGCCAAGATCCAAGGCAGGGGGCAACCTACGAGCAGCACTTC.

The rearrangement links TRBV6-2 or TRBV6-3 to TRBJ2-1; D tentatively reads TRBD1 or TRBD2 (6 bases each). This CDR3 contains 15 residues. Trimming took off 6 bases at V and 0 bases at J, with 12 bases between the two ends. Looked up from germline, CDR1 is MNHEY and CDR2 is SVGEGT. CDR3 sequence reads: CASRGGGGSYNEQFF. The CDR3 DNA reads as TGTGCCAGCAGGGGAGGAGGGGGCTCCTACAATGAGCAGTTCTTC.

The chain recombines TRBV5-5 with TRBJ2-1; D possibly uses TRBD1 or TRBD2 (5 bases each). Germline lookup yields CDR1 SGHKS and CDR2 YYEKEE (reference sequence). The CDR3 loop spans 15 amino acids. Trimming left V 4 bases short and J 6 bases short, with 17 bases between. CDR3 in amino acids: CASSATGTPRNEQFF. The CDR3 DNA sequence: TGTGCCAGCAGCGCCACCGGGACCCCCCGCAATGAGCAGTTCTTC.

The rearrangement links TRBV7-2 to TRBJ1-4; 7 bases fit TRBD1. Losses at the gene ends were 11 bases for V and 5 bases for J; bases not matched to a gene: 8. Germline V gives CDR1 SGHTA, CDR2 FQGNSA. This CDR3 contains 13 residues. CDR3 in DNA: TGTGCCTCCTGGGACAGACTGAATGAAAAACTGTTTTTT. Translating gives CASWDRLNEKLFF.

The V gene is TRBV2, the J gene TRBJ1-2; no firm D call. The V gene lost 6 bases and the J gene lost 0 bases, with 8 bases spanning the gap. Germline CDR1 and CDR2: SNHLY and FYNNEI. The CDR3 loop spans 13 amino acids. CDR3 sequence: CASRERTNYGYTF. DNA of the CDR3: TGTGCCAGCAGGGAAAGGACTAACTATGGCTACACCTTC. The full variable domain, in which reference TRBV2 and TRBJ1-2 provide the parts outside the CDR3, is EPEVTQTPSHQVTQMGQEVILRCVPISNHLYFYWYRQILGQKVEFLVSFYNNEISEKSEIFDDQFSVERPDGSNFTLKIRSTKLEDSAMYFCASRERTNYGYTFGSGTRLTVV.

This clonotype has a single count. This chain connects TRBV6-2 or TRBV6-3 to TRBJ2-1; 11 bases fit TRBD2. The germline V gene has CDR1 MNHEY and CDR2 SVGEGT. V lost 0 bases and J lost 8; bases outside the gene matches: 6. This CDR3 has 16 residues. CDR3 bases: TGTGCCAGCAGTTACTCGACTAGCGGGGTAGCGGATGAGCAGTTCTTC. Translated: CASSYSTSGVADEQFF.

The chain couples TRBV30 to TRBJ2-7; TRBD2 matches 7 bases. The CDR3 consists of 13 residues. Germline V lookup: CDR1 GTSNPN, CDR2 SVGIG (reference sequence). J gave up 4 bases and V 0 bases, and 3 bases lay outside the gene matches. The CDR3 nucleotides are TGTGCCTGGAGTGTTCGCGGGGGTTACGAGCAGTACTTC. It yields the protein CAWSVRGGYEQYF.

The rearrangement uses TRBV20-1 and TRBJ1-1; weak D call: TRBD1 (5 bases). The CDR3 is made up of 16 amino acids. Germline V gene data show CDR1 as DFQATT and CDR2 as SNEGSKA (reference sequence). V was cut by 2 bases and J by 4 bases, with 20 bases left in between. The CDR3 region has the DNA TGCAGTGCTAGACCCGCCGCGGGGGGAAGGGGCACTGAAGCTTTCTTT. Protein product: CSARPAAGGRGTEAFF.

The gene calls are TRBV29-1 and TRBJ2-7, with 7 bases that match TRBD1. The CDR3 has 12 residues. Per the germline V gene, CDR1 is SQVTM and CDR2 is ANQGSEA. Trimming at V came to 6 bases and at J to 4 bases, leaving 6 bases not matched to a gene. The CDR3 DNA reads as TGCAGCGTCCGGGACAGTAGGTACGAGCAGTACTTC. It translates to CSVRDSRYEQYF.

DNA for the CDR3: TGTGCCAGCAGGCCGGGGGTTAGCAATCAGCCCCAGCATTTT. Translation: CASRPGVSNQPQHF. The rearrangement uses TRBV2 and TRBJ1-5; D may be TRBD1 (5 bases). With 6 bases removed from V and 0 bases from J, the gap between germline ends came to 9 bases. Germline V gives CDR1 SNHLY, CDR2 FYNNEI. The CDR3 has 14 residues. Full variable domain (missing parts from reference TRBV2 and TRBJ1-5): EPEVTQTPSHQVTQMGQEVILRCVPISNHLYFYWYRQILGQKVEFLVSFYNNEISEKSEIFDDQFSVERPDGSNFTLKIRSTKLEDSAMYFCASRPGVSNQPQHFGDGTRLSIL.

The gene calls are TRBV4-1 and TRBJ2-1; D gene uncertain. V was shortened by 0 bases and J by 12 bases, with 12 bases between the two germline ends. Per the germline V gene, CDR1 is MGHRA and CDR2 is YSYEKL. The CDR3 totals 13 residues. CDR3 protein: CASSQDLTPRQFF. Written as DNA, the CDR3 is TGCGCCAGCAGCCAAGATTTAACCCCCAGGCAGTTCTTC.

The chain couples TRBV20-1 to TRBJ1-5, with D maybe TRBD1 (6 bases). Looked up from germline, CDR1 is DFQATT and CDR2 is SNEGSKA (reference sequence). V was clipped by 3 bases and J by 7 bases, with 19 bases between them. This CDR3 is 15 amino acids long. The CDR3 is CSASALGQNIQPQHF. The CDR3 nucleotides are TGCAGTGCTAGTGCTCTCGGACAGAATATACAGCCCCAGCATTTT.

The chain employs TRBV21-1 and TRBJ1-5; no DNA check was done on the table's D call, TRBD1. TRBV21-1 represents a pseudogene. This CDR3 has 16 amino acids. This CDR3 is CASSKDRGYSNQPQHF. The CDR3 coding sequence is TGTGCCAGCAGCAAAGACAGGGGATATAGCAATCAGCCCCAGCATTTT.

This chain uses TRBV7-9 with TRBJ1-1; no firm D call. In germline, CDR1 is SEHNR, CDR2 FQNEAQ (reference sequence). V was trimmed by 4 bases and J by 6 bases, leaving 12 bases between them. The CDR3 spans 13 residues. In nucleotides, the CDR3 is TGTGCCAGCAGCTCCTTACCGGGGTCTGAAGCTTTCTTT. Translating it yields CASSSLPGSEAFF. Filled out from reference TRBV7-9 and TRBJ1-1, the complete variable domain reads DTGVSQNPRHKITKRGQNVTFRCDPISEHNRLYWYRQTLGQGPEFLTYFQNEAQLEKSRLLSDRFSAERPKGSFSTLEIQRTEQGDSAMYLCASSSLPGSEAFFGQGTRLTVV.

V gene TRBV4-1 combines with J gene TRBJ1-6; D remains ambiguous. The germline gives CDR1 MGHRA, CDR2 YSYEKL. Trimming removed 5 bases at V and 7 bases at J, with 12 bases between. This CDR3 spans 14 amino acids. In DNA form, the CDR3 reads TGCGCCAGCAGCTCTTTTTTACCGAATTCACCCCTCCACTTT. This codes for CASSSFLPNSPLHF.

This chain joins TRBV18 and TRBJ2-4; a possible D gene is TRBD2 (5 bases). V gave up 3 bases and J gave up 0 bases, with 18 bases separating them. The CDR3 loop spans 18 amino acids. Germline CDR1 KGHSH, CDR2 LQKENI. CDR3 in amino acids: CASSPITGSSLAKNIQYF. CDR3 nucleotide sequence: TGTGCCAGCTCACCGATTACGGGATCCAGCCTAGCCAAAAACATTCAGTACTTC.

V and J are TRBV5-1 and TRBJ2-3, with D tentatively TRBD1 (6 bases). Germline V lookup: CDR1 SGHRS, CDR2 YFSETQ. Trimming left V 4 bases short and J 7 bases short, with 16 bases between. The CDR3 length is 14 residues. The DNA for the CDR3 is TGCGCCAGCAGCCCACTACAGGGCTCAAATACGCAGTATTTT. Translation: CASSPLQGSNTQYF.

This clonotype was observed a single time. V is TRBV20-1 and J is TRBJ1-5; TRBD1 matches 10 bases. V lost 5 bases, J lost 9 bases, and 10 bases stayed unmatched. CDR1 and CDR2 from the germline V gene are DFQATT and SNEGSKA (reference sequence). The CDR3 is made up of 14 amino acids. CDR3 in amino acids: CSAPPQDRGRPQHF. CDR3 DNA: TGCAGTGCTCCTCCCCAAGACAGGGGGCGGCCCCAGCATTTT.

The chain uses TRBV20-1 and TRBJ1-2; D ambiguous. CDR3 size: 12 residues. Germline V gene data show CDR1 as DFQATT and CDR2 as SNEGSKA (reference sequence). V lost 3 bases and J 2 bases, leaving 7 bases between the germline ends. CDR3 loop: CSASEQNYGYTF. In DNA, the CDR3 is TGCAGTGCTAGCGAGCAGAACTATGGCTACACCTTC.

This chain joins TRBV3-1 and TRBJ1-2; D unresolved. V was clipped by 6 bases and J by 1 base, with 12 bases between them. The CDR3 has 14 residues. The germline gives CDR1 LGHDT, CDR2 YNNKEL (reference sequence). The CDR3 reads CASRSSALNYGYTF. In DNA form, the CDR3 reads TGTGCCAGCAGATCGTCGGCACTTAACTATGGCTACACCTTC.